This T cell receptor beta chain was sequenced in a study of cytomegalovirus exposure and HLA in healthy donors (dated by TCRdb to about 2017). Background on the whole study: According to an earlier analysis of 587 of the donors, 150 million to 200 million T cells yielded 100 million or so unique TCR beta sequences and approximately 300 Gb of sequence data. An early release that covered around 590 HLA-typed donors contained about 300 gigabases of sequencing data and roughly 84 million unique TCR sequences. Of the roughly 400 genotyped donors, less than 85% were placed in the genetic ancestry cluster associated with self-reported Caucasian donors. The study aimed to test whether cataloging public T cell receptors could reveal signatures of past pathogen exposure. The study profiled the T cell repertoires of fewer than 850 subjects by immunosequencing and related them to cytomegalovirus serostatus. A separate validation cohort of about 110 different subjects was used in addition to the 666-subject first cohort. High-throughput TCR immunosequencing, statistical association of individual TCRs with disease status, and machine learning were combined to predict cytomegalovirus infection status. To study patterns of TCR occurrence, a later analysis re-analyzed previously published TCR beta repertoires from just over 650 donors and added high-resolution HLA genotyping. In the later analysis, no new phenotypic data were used to find candidate immune exposures; instead, reliance was placed on TCR beta sequences and their occurrence across donors. An earlier analysis of approximately 630 of the donors applied high-throughput TCR beta sequencing to assess whether each TCR beta V gene segment acted as functional or pseudogenic. Donor age, sex, ethnicity and CMV serostatus were compiled together with the repertoire data. A later genetic analysis used genome-wide SNP genotypes for about 60% of the roughly 700 donors, treating that subset as a discovery cohort. All discovery cohort repertoires had been generated using a single sequencing platform. Both class I and class II loci were covered by HLA typing, at four-digit resolution. The number of donors typed differed by locus, with about 629-640 for A, B, C, DRB1 and DQB1, roughly 520 for DQA1, over 600 for DPA1, and 450 to 480 for DPB1. Roughly five DR-DQ haplotypes were treated as single units for association and clustering because of strong linkage in the cohort. Among almost 400 genotyped donors of the cohort, an average of approximately 250,000 unique TCR beta nucleotide sequences were sequenced per donor, around 20% of them non-productive. Broad study findings and their caveats: The study gave a list of 150 to 200 TCR beta chains associated with cytomegalovirus. In both the original and validation cohorts, the classifier was reported to diagnose cytomegalovirus status with high specificity and sensitivity. Broadly in line with IMGT annotations, most TCR beta V segments showed up in productive rearrangements about 90% or about 30% of the time in an earlier analysis of 587 of the donors. When HLA alleles, especially DR and DQ, strongly co-occurred, TCR associations were difficult to assign to individual alleles. V-gene and J-gene trimming of TCR beta chains was associated with a missense DCLRE1C variant in a later genetic analysis, and the association was replicated in an independent cohort. Roughly uniform sequencing depth across donors was assumed in presence/absence analyses, although this assumption may not hold. Because HLA typing was unavailable for some donors at each locus, only the typed subset was used in association tests. According to a later analysis, TCR association rates differed among HLA loci, with DRB1 alleles showing the most associated TCRs and HLA-C alleles showing the fewest. It was suggested by the authors that the approach could potentially be generalized to other disease states and immunological phenotypes. A later analysis found that most CMV-associated TCR beta chains appeared HLA-restricted, with HLA associations seemingly driven largely by CMV exposure. Several of the top co-occurrence clusters appeared to be linked to parvovirus B19, influenza, CMV and Epstein-Barr virus, according to a later analysis. A later analysis associated around 16,000 TCR beta sequences with specific HLA alleles at a false discovery rate of 0.05. Correlated functional status among segregating V segments might be attributable to linkage disequilibrium, but an unknown experimental factor could not be ruled out. While some public TCRs were present in many individuals, most TCR sequences turned up only very rarely across donors. The sequencing pipeline was judged likely to have produced a cluster of highly shared sequence variants as a technical artifact. In this cohort, only TCR beta chains were sequenced, and detectable features were limited by the absence of alpha or paired-chain data. Because counts were too low, seventeen rarely observed V segments, including chromosome 9 orphons, were left out of the earlier analysis of approximately 580 of the donors. The only immune exposure information available for the cohort was CMV serostatus. A later analysis found that HLA-associated TCR beta chains were more clonally expanded and had lower generation probabilities than equally common non-associated chains. In a later genetic analysis, fewer N-insertions in productive TCRs were reported among donors in an Asian-associated ancestry cluster than the approximately 710-donor mean. A further reported finding was that TCR beta sequences accurately predicted the HLA-A and HLA-B alleles for most subjects in the first cohort. Three of the identified cytomegalovirus-associated TCR beta chains were confirmed in vitro to be specific for cytomegalovirus antigens.

In total, approximately 690 healthy bone marrow donors made up the cohort. At the time of sampling, every cohort member was nominally healthy, though immune exposures that went unrecorded were likely present. The donor was CMV seropositive and was included in the group of 270 or so seropositive cohort members. A peripheral blood sample was collected from each donor, and TCR beta sequencing was performed on peripheral blood mononuclear cells. The Qiagen DNeasy Blood Extraction Kit was used to extract genomic DNA from the blood cell samples. The library was obtained by the immunoSEQ multiplex PCR assay. For the multiplex PCR, a mixture combining 60 forward primers for TCR Vbeta segments and 13 reverse primers for TCR Jbeta segments was used. The CDR3 region of rearranged TCR beta genes was amplified from genomic DNA by a multiplex PCR assay. On the Illumina HiSeq System, the amplified TCR beta libraries were sequenced as 87-base-pair reads. Regarding the original processing steps: Across the roughly 670 repertoires, a later analysis counted tens of millions of unique TCR beta chains, around 11 million of which were shared by at least two donors. Raw reads were error-corrected and collapsed into unique sequences with a nearest-neighbor algorithm that merged closely related sequences to remove PCR and sequencing errors. V, D and J gene segments were assigned by aligning CDR3 sequences to IMGT reference sequences. Each retained sequence needed at least a six-nucleotide match to both a V gene segment and a J gene segment. Rearrangements were classified as productive when the CDR3 lacked stop codons and remained in frame with V and J, and all other rearrangements were classified as non-productive. CDR3 was defined according to IMGT convention as the region running from the second conserved V-encoded cysteine to the conserved J-encoded phenylalanine. In an earlier analysis of some 550 of the donors, sequences lacking an unambiguous match to a single V gene segment were excluded. An earlier analysis of 450 to 650 of the donors called V segments functional above 56.7% productive rearrangements and segregating when the between-donor standard deviation exceeded 5%. A statistical classification framework was developed to diagnose cytomegalovirus status using the catalog of TCR beta chain sequences. A later analysis assigned V and J genes by comparing TCR nucleotide sequences with IMGT/GENE-DB human TR gene sequences. The TCRdist pipeline was used in a later analysis to assign CDR3 sequences and most-parsimonious VDJ recombination scenarios. In a later analysis, each TCR beta chain was defined by its CDR3 amino acid sequence together with its V-gene family, and reads without a unique V-gene family were excluded. In a later analysis, 450 to 600 highly shared, low-generation-probability nucleotide sequences were removed to address suspected cross-contamination and a sequencing artifact. In a later analysis, a clonal expansion index for each public chain was calculated from normalized within-repertoire ranks of inferred template counts. In a later analysis, generation probabilities were computed using a VDJ recombination model fitted to out-of-frame rearrangements, and the results were checked against IGoR. Hypergeometric tests were used in a later analysis to score TCR-TCR, TCR-HLA and TCR-CMV co-occurrence, with a repertoire-size bias correction applied to the TCR pairs. In a later analysis, false discovery rates were estimated by permuting HLA or CMV assignments 20 times. In a later analysis, co-occurring TCRs were grouped with DBSCAN, and TCRdist sequence similarity was added when clustering was performed within HLA-allele-positive subsets. For co-occurrence clustering, repertoires with fewer than 30,000 or more than 120,000 public chains were excluded, along with four to six repertoires with anomalous nucleotide sharing. TCRdb obtained this table from immuneACCESS and retained in-frame rearrangements with V and J assigned. These tables miss some clones; where compared with another copy, unresolved V genes account for less than half of the shortfall, and the remainder is unexplained. V, J and clone size are taken as reported in that table, and D and trimming were inferred from the DNA itself. Present in this sample are about 190,000 clones, about 80% of which were seen just once. The leading ten clones occupy 2% to 3% of the sample.

To note about this clone: Its specific antigen is unknown. Base qualities were left out, and no much larger clone turns up one base away.

The sample taken for sequencing was PBMCs. The source is a woman aged 50 to 60 in good health and CMV-seropositive.

The sequenced DNA: TGCGCCAGCAGCCAAGATGGGGGGGCCGAAAAGTACGAGCAGTACTTC. It codes for CASSQDGGAEKYEQYF. The V and J genes are TRBV4-1 and TRBJ2-7; the D gene is possibly TRBD2, with 7 bases matching. From the germline V gene, CDR1 is MGHRA and CDR2 is YSYEKL. V gives up 0 bases and J gives up 4 bases, and the segment between their germline ends measures 16 bases. The CDR3 covers 16 residues, taking in both the cysteine and the phenylalanine. Just the 48-base CDR3 DNA is kept, in frame starting at base 1.